These 23 T cell receptor beta chains were sequenced from one sample in a study of regulatory T cells in long-lasting Graves disease. TCR beta libraries were built with iRepertoire HTBI primers and Arm-PCR of CDR3 regions. MiXCR, run by TCRdb on the multiplex PCR reads, gives a single entry per CDR3 protein. The sample yields 600,000 to 800,000 distinct CDR3 sequences, approximately 29% seen once. Time point defined: persistent/refractory GD, antithyroid drugs over 5 years with positive TRAb. The TCR library was made from RNA extracted from PBMCs. The sample in question was peripheral blood mononuclear cells (PBMCs), obtained when the disease was refractory, from a patient treated with antithyroid drugs. Receptor source: a female donor with Graves disease.

This clonotype was seen many times. The genes are TRBV27 and TRBJ1-2, with D tentatively TRBD1 (5 bases). Looked up from germline, CDR1 is MNHEY and CDR2 is SMNVEV (reference sequence). CDR3 length: 15 amino acids. With 2 bases removed from V and 7 bases from J, the gap between germline ends came to 17 bases. The CDR3 spells CASSLTAGNFGGYTF. Written as DNA, the CDR3 is TGTGCCAGCAGTTTAACGGCAGGGAACTTCGGTGGCTACACCTTC.

This clonotype was detected a few times. CDR3 region: CSARDVQRTDTQYF. CDR3 nucleotides: TGCAGTGCTAGGGACGTCCAGCGCACAGATACGCAGTATTTT. V and J are TRBV20-1 and TRBJ2-3; D ambiguous. The germline gives CDR1 DFQATT, CDR2 SNEGSKA (reference sequence). Deletions cut 3 bases from V and 1 base from J, with 11 bases between. This CDR3 region has 14 residues.

V usage is TRBV18 and J usage is TRBJ1-5; perhaps TRBD1 as D (5 bases). The germline V and J ends were trimmed by 6 bases and 3 bases, with 18 bases remaining between them. This CDR3 comprises 16 residues. Germline V gives CDR1 KGHSH, CDR2 LQKENI. This CDR3 reads CASSRSGTALNQPQHF. The CDR3 DNA sequence: TGTGCCAGCTCGCGATCAGGGACGGCCCTCAATCAGCCCCAGCATTTT.

The V gene is TRBV19, the J gene TRBJ1-1; D is unclear. Deletions cut 8 bases from V and 1 base from J, with 14 bases between. The CDR3 runs to 14 residues. Germline loops: CDR1 LNHDA, CDR2 SQIVND (reference sequence). The CDR3 protein is CASAGRLQNTEAFF. CDR3 DNA sequence: TGTGCCAGTGCCGGGCGCCTTCAGAACACTGAAGCTTTCTTT. Based on the CDR3 plus reference TRBV19 and TRBJ1-1, the full variable domain is DGGITQSPKYLFRKEGQNVTLSCEQNLNHDAMYWYRQDPGQGLRLIYYSQIVNDFQKGDIAEGYSVSREKKESFPLTVTSAQKNPTAFYLCASAGRLQNTEAFFGQGTRLTVV.

The gene calls are TRBV27 and TRBJ1-1; D is unclear. The CDR3 covers 14 residues. Germline CDR1 and CDR2: MNHEY and SMNVEV (reference sequence). With 0 bases removed from V and 5 bases from J, the gap between germline ends came to 10 bases. CDR3: CASSLSGWITEAFF. The CDR3 nucleotides read TGTGCCAGCAGTTTATCGGGCTGGATAACTGAAGCTTTCTTT.

This clonotype was counted only a few times. The chain combines TRBV5-5 with TRBJ2-7; no clear D. The CDR3 spans 15 residues. Germline V gene lookup returns CDR1 SGHKS and CDR2 YYEKEE (reference sequence). V lost 5 bases, J lost 0 bases, and 15 bases lay in between. CDR3 in amino acids: CASRSPGRSSYEQYF. The CDR3 nucleotides read TGTGCCAGCAGATCTCCGGGTCGAAGCTCCTACGAGCAGTACTTC.

In its sample, this clonotype was seen many times. The gene calls are TRBV11-1 and TRBJ2-5; tentatively, D is TRBD1 or TRBD2 (5 bases each). Germline V CDR1 and CDR2: SGHAT, FQDESV (reference sequence). Between the trimmed V and J ends, which lost 5 bases and 4 bases, there was a span of 20 bases. The CDR3 runs 16 residues. The CDR3: CASSLAGTGSLETQYF. CDR3 coding DNA: TGTGCCAGCAGCCTCGCCGGGACGGGAAGCTTAGAGACCCAGTACTTC.

This CDR3 is CASTQHARGQPQHF. The CDR3 DNA reads TGTGCCAGCACTCAACATGCGAGAGGTCAGCCCCAGCATTTT. The gene calls are TRBV28 and TRBJ1-5; D remains unclear. The germline gives CDR1 MDHEN, CDR2 SYDVKM. Trimming shortened V by 7 bases and J by 6 bases, and 16 bases separated the two germline ends. This CDR3 spans 14 amino acids.

This clonotype has only a few counts. This chain links TRBV19 with TRBJ1-1, with D maybe TRBD1 (6 bases). From germline, CDR1 is LNHDA and CDR2 SQIVND (reference sequence). Trimming removed 5 bases at V and 1 base at J, with 11 bases between. The CDR3 is made up of 14 amino acids. The DNA of the CDR3 is TGTGCCAGTAGTTCACACAGGGAGAACACTGAAGCTTTCTTT. Translation gives CASSSHRENTEAFF.

This rearrangement joins TRBV5-1 to TRBJ2-7, with D unclear. The CDR3 is made up of 13 amino acids. The V end was cut by 3 bases, the J end by 3 bases, with 10 bases between. In germline, CDR1 is SGHRS, CDR2 YFSETQ. CDR3 sequence: CASSWRGIYEQYF. CDR3 coding DNA: TGCGCCAGCAGCTGGCGAGGCATCTACGAGCAGTACTTC.

The V and J genes are TRBV28 and TRBJ1-3, with D unclear. Per the germline V gene, CDR1 is MDHEN and CDR2 is SYDVKM. The CDR3 spans 15 residues. V lost 1 base and J 0 bases, leaving 7 bases between the germline ends. This CDR3 is CASSLSGSSGNTIYF. CDR3 nucleotide sequence: TGTGCCAGCAGTTTATCGGGCAGCTCTGGAAACACCATATATTTT.

The chain uses TRBV29-1 and TRBJ1-1, with 9 bases aligning to TRBD1. V was clipped by 4 bases and J by 5 bases; unmatched bases: 8. The CDR3 has 14 amino acids. Germline loops: CDR1 SQVTM, CDR2 ANQGSEA. CDR3 DNA sequence: TGCAGCGTTGCCCCGGGACAGGGTTATACTGAAGCTTTCTTT. This sequence encodes CSVAPGQGYTEAFF.

This clonotype was observed a handful of times. The chain combines TRBV7-9 with TRBJ2-5; 7 nucleotides align to TRBD2. Germline assignment: CDR1 SEHNR and CDR2 FQNEAQ (reference sequence). This CDR3 contains 16 residues. With 1 base clipped from V and 5 bases from J, the junction kept 10 bases outside the gene matches. The CDR3 coding sequence is TGTGCCAGCAGCTTAGTTACAAGCGGGATACTTGAGACCCAGTACTTC. Amino acid sequence: CASSLVTSGILETQYF. Based on the CDR3 plus reference TRBV7-9 and TRBJ2-5, the full variable domain is DTGVSQNPRHKITKRGQNVTFRCDPISEHNRLYWYRQTLGQGPEFLTYFQNEAQLEKSRLLSDRFSAERPKGSFSTLEIQRTEQGDSAMYLCASSLVTSGILETQYFGPGTRLLVL.

This clonotype was seen repeatedly, ten times or more. The V and J genes are TRBV12-3 or TRBV12-4 and TRBJ2-5, with a weak D call TRBD2 (6 bases). Trimming shortened V by 7 bases and J by 4 bases, and 13 bases separated the two germline ends. This CDR3 is 13 amino acids long. Here the CDR3 reads CASNLPGVETQYF. The CDR3 coding sequence is TGTGCCAGCAACCTCCCGGGGGTAGAGACCCAGTACTTC.

This chain links TRBV30 with TRBJ1-2; D remains ambiguous. V was shortened by 3 bases and J by 3 bases, with 8 bases between the two germline ends. CDR3 length: 12 residues. CDR1 is GTSNPN, CDR2 SVGIG, per germline (reference sequence). CDR3 sequence (DNA): TGTGCCTGGAGGCGGCAGTACTATGGCTACACCTTC. Translation gives CAWRRQYYGYTF.

This clonotype appeared once. This may come from a read error, since a much larger clone is one base off. The chain's CDR3 is CASSFSTEALDGYTF. The CDR3 coding sequence is TGCGCCAGCAGCTTTTCAACGGAGGCGCTTGATGGCTACACCTTC. The rearrangement uses TRBV5-1 and TRBJ1-2, with no clear D. Germline V gene sequence: CDR1 SGHRS, CDR2 YFSETQ. The CDR3 length is 15 residues. V was trimmed by 2 bases and J by 6 bases, leaving 17 bases between them.

This clonotype was counted many times. This chain joins TRBV2 and TRBJ2-5; 11 nucleotides match TRBD2. V lost 5 bases, J lost 0 bases, and 11 bases stayed unmatched. The V gene's germline CDR1 is SNHLY and CDR2 FYNNEI. The CDR3 covers 18 residues. The CDR3 loop reads CASSYPGLAAPYQETQYF. DNA of the CDR3: TGTGCCAGCAGTTATCCGGGACTAGCGGCTCCGTACCAAGAGACCCAGTACTTC.

This clonotype was detected a few times. The rearrangement joins TRBV24-1 to TRBJ1-5; no definite D call. The germline CDR1 and CDR2 sequences are KGHDR and SFDVKD. Trimming pared 3 bases from V and 0 bases from J, leaving 5 bases between. CDR3 size: 14 residues. CDR3 in amino acids: CATSDPGSNQPQHF. CDR3 coding DNA: TGTGCCACCAGTGATCCGGGTAGCAATCAGCCCCAGCATTTT.

This clonotype showed up just a few times. J is TRBJ2-2 and V is TRBV27, with D hard to call. CDR1 is MNHEY and CDR2 is SMNVEV in the germline V gene (reference sequence). The CDR3 is 14 amino acids. V was pared by 3 bases and J by 3 bases, with 8 bases between. CDR3 nucleotide sequence: TGTGCCAGCAGTTTTAGGGCGGACACCGGGGAGCTGTTTTTT. This encodes CASSFRADTGELFF.

The rearrangement joins TRBV7-2 to TRBJ1-4; TRBD1 matches at 9 bases. The CDR3 is made up of 15 amino acids. CDR1 and CDR2 from the germline V gene are SGHTA and FQGNSA. The junction had 13 bases not matched to a gene; V was cut back by 5 bases and J by 12 bases. CDR3 in DNA: TGTGCCAGCAGCCTCGACAGGGGGTGGATGTCACAACTGTTTTTT. Translating it yields CASSLDRGWMSQLFF.

This clonotype turned up a few times. The chain links TRBV6-2 or TRBV6-3 to TRBJ1-3, with D unclear. The CDR3 has 14 amino acids. CDR1 is MNHEY and CDR2 is SVGEGT in the germline V gene. Trimming removed 1 base from V and 0 bases from J, with 4 bases in between. The CDR3 DNA reads TGTGCCAGCAGTTACTTGGACTCTGGAAACACCATATATTTT. As protein: CASSYLDSGNTIYF.

The chain couples TRBV6-2 or TRBV6-3 to TRBJ1-1; 7 bases align to TRBD1. The germline CDR1 and CDR2 sequences are MNHEY and SVGEGT. The junction had 10 bases not matched to a gene; V was cut back by 0 bases and J by 0 bases. This CDR3 region has 18 residues. CDR3 sequence (DNA): TGTGCCAGCAGTTACTCGATACCCGGGACAGCCATGAACACTGAAGCTTTCTTT. This translates into CASSYSIPGTAMNTEAFF.

V usage is TRBV4-1 and J usage is TRBJ1-2; D perhaps matches TRBD1 (6 bases). This CDR3 spans 13 amino acids. The V end lost 1 base, the J end lost 6 bases, and 9 bases lay between the germline ends. The germline gives CDR1 MGHRA, CDR2 YSYEKL. The CDR3 bases are TGCGCCAGCAGCCAAGGAGGGGGAGATGGCTACACCTTC. It encodes CASSQGGGDGYTF.